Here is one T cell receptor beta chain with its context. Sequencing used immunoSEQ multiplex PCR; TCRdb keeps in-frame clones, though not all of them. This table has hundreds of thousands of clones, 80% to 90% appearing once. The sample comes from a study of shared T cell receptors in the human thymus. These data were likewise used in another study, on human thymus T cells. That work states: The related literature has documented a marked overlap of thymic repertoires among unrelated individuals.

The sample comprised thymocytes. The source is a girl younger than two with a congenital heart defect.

CDR3 in amino acids: CASNHTWGANTGELFF. The CDR3 DNA reads TGTGCCAGCAACCACACGTGGGGGGCGAACACCGGGGAGCTGTTTTTT. This chain joins TRBV5-5 and TRBJ2-2, with D possibly being TRBD2 (6 bases). Germline V CDR1 and CDR2: SGHKS, YYEKEE (reference sequence). The CDR3 covers 16 residues. Between the trimmed V and J ends, which lost 6 bases and 0 bases, there was a span of 15 bases.